Listed below are T cell receptor beta chains from one sample, sequenced in a study of OX40 agonist ivuxolimab in advanced cancers. Assay used: immunoSEQ multiplex PCR; TCRdb lists only in-frame clones, some missing. The sample holds just over 80,000 clones, approximately 90% seen once. The sample was CD4+ or CD8+ T cells sorted from blood, taken in a trial of the OX40 agonist ivuxolimab. The receptor source for this set is an adult with an advanced solid tumor such as melanoma, head and neck, liver or kidney cancer. Both conserved end residues are part of each CDR3. The order of the fields is J gene, D gene, V gene, clone size, CDR3 DNA, CDR3 protein. A D gene is named only where the DNA matches it firmly. Part of the rows lack a size; the others show once, few, many or a class for expanded clones.

>TRBJ2-7|NA|TRBV28|many
TGTGCCAGCAACCAGGGGTTCCGATACGAGCAGTACTTC
CASNQGFRYEQYF
>TRBJ2-5|TRBD1|TRBV27|NA
TGTGCCAGCAGCGCCGGACAGGGGACATTCCAAGAGACCCAGTACTTC
CASSAGQGTFQETQYF
>TRBJ1-4|NA|TRBV6-1|NA
TGTGCCAGCAGTGAACTTAGGGAAAAACTGTTTTTT
CASSELREKLFF
>TRBJ2-5|TRBD1|TRBV5-1|NA
TGCGCCAGCAGTGCGCCGGGACAGGGGACAGAGACCCAGTACTTC
CASSAPGQGTETQYF
>TRBJ1-2|NA|TRBV2|NA
TGTGCCAGCAGTGTACAGGATTATGGCTACACCTTC
CASSVQDYGYTF
>TRBJ2-2|NA|TRBV18|few
TGTGCCAGCTCACCGGAAGTGGCAGGGTACACCGGGGAGCTGTTTTTT
CASSPEVAGYTGELFF
>TRBJ1-4|NA|TRBV5-4|NA
TGTGCCAGCAGCTTGGGACAGAGCAATGAAAAACTGTTTTTT
CASSLGQSNEKLFF
>TRBJ1-1|NA|TRBV25-1|once
TGTGCCAGCAGTGAACCGGGGCATACTGAAGCTTTCTTT
CASSEPGHTEAFF
>TRBJ1-3|TRBD1|TRBV27|NA
TGTGCCAGCGCCGCCGGGACAGATGGAAACACCATATATTTT
CASAAGTDGNTIYF
>TRBJ2-3|TRBD1|TRBV7-2|NA
TGTGCCAGCAGCTTAAGTGGACAGGGAACAGATACGCAGTATTTT
CASSLSGQGTDTQYF
>TRBJ2-7|NA|TRBV30|NA
TGTGCCTGGAGGGTAGGGGGCTTGTCTAGCGGGCCCTACGAGCAGTACTTC
CAWRVGGLSSGPYEQYF
>TRBJ2-5|TRBD2|TRBV5-1|once
TGCGCCAGCAGCTCCACGGGAGACCTAGCGGGAGGGGGAGAGACCCAGTACTTC
CASSSTGDLAGGGETQYF
>TRBJ2-2|NA|TRBV4-1|NA
TGCGCCAGCAGCCGGCCGCTTAACACCGGGGAGCTGTTTTTT
CASSRPLNTGELFF
>TRBJ1-1|NA|TRBV30|NA
TGTGCCTGGAGTGTAAAATTCGGGGGCGCCGGGAACACTGAAGCTTTCTTT
CAWSVKFGGAGNTEAFF
>TRBJ1-5|NA|TRBV2|NA
TGTGCCAGCAGTGATGCAGGGGTCTATAGCAATCAGCCCCAGCATTTT
CASSDAGVYSNQPQHF
>TRBJ2-1|NA|TRBV19|NA
TGTGCCAGTAGTATAGATAGGAATAGGCGGGAGCAGTTCTTC
CASSIDRNRREQFF
>TRBJ2-5|NA|TRBV7-9|once
TGTGCCAGCAGTCTTACTGGGGTTGAGACCCAGTACTTC
CASSLTGVETQYF
>TRBJ2-3|NA|TRBV6-1|NA
TGTGCCAGCAGTGAATCCAGGGCGGGAGATACGCAGTATTTT
CASSESRAGDTQYF
>TRBJ1-5|NA|TRBV19|NA
TGTGCCAGTAGTATAGGGGCAGGTCGAAGCAATCAGCCCCAGCATTTT
CASSIGAGRSNQPQHF
>TRBJ2-7|TRBD2|TRBV6-1|NA
TGTGCCAGCAGTTTCCGGACTAGCGGGAGATACGAGCAGTACTTC
CASSFRTSGRYEQYF
>TRBJ2-3|NA|TRBV7-8|once
TGTGCCAGCAGCTTAGAGCAGAGGAGCACAGATACGCAGTATTTT
CASSLEQRSTDTQYF
>TRBJ1-1|NA|TRBV11-2|NA
TGTGCCAGCAGCGTCAGAGTGAACACTGAAGCTTTCTTT
CASSVRVNTEAFF
>TRBJ2-1|NA|TRBV9|NA
TGTGCCAGCAGCGTAGGGGACTTCGCAACTTCAATGGGGCAGTTCTTC
CASSVGDFATSMGQFF
>TRBJ2-5|TRBD1|TRBV5-1|NA
TGCGCCAGCAGCTCGGCCTTTTCAACCGGACAGGGTGGGGAGACCCAGTACTTC
CASSSAFSTGQGGETQYF
>TRBJ1-1|NA|TRBV4-1|NA
TGCGCCAGCAGCCAAGATCCGGGACGGTACACTGAAGCTTTCTTT
CASSQDPGRYTEAFF
>TRBJ2-3|NA|TRBV7-3|NA
TGTGCCAGCAGCTTAAGCGGAGGGGGAGGCACAGATACGCAGTATTTT
CASSLSGGGGTDTQYF
>TRBJ1-6|TRBD1|TRBV18|NA
TGTGCCAGCTCCCCACGGGACAGGGGGAATTCACCCCTCCACTTT
CASSPRDRGNSPLHF